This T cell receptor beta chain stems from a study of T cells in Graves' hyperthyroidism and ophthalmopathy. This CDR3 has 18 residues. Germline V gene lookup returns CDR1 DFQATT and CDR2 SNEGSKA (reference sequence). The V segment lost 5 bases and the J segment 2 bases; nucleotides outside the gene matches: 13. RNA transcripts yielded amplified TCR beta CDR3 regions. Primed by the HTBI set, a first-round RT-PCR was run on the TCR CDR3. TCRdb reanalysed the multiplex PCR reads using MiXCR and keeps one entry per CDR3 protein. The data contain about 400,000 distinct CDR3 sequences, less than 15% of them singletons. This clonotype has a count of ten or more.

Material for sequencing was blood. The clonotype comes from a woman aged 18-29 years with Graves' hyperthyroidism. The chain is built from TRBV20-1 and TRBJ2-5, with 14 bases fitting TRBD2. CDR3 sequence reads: CSAAPGLAGDLYQETQYF. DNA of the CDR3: TGCAGTGCTGCGCCGGGACTAGCGGGAGATCTATATCAAGAGACCCAGTACTTC.